The 31 T cell receptor beta chains presented below share a single source sample, sequenced in a study of Ad26.COV2.S vaccination and SARS-CoV-2 variants. TCRdb's copy holds only in-frame clones and misses some; the assay was immunoSEQ multiplex PCR. The sample carries hundreds of thousands of clones, 89% recorded once. Treatment defined: roughly 18 received Ad26.COV2.S at low or high dose, single or two shots; roughly five received placebo; per-sample allocation not given. At day 63 after the first vaccine or placebo injection, samples were drawn. The material sequenced was peripheral blood, taken in a trial of Ad26.COV2.S vaccine versus placebo. Receptors were obtained from a person aged 18-65 years who received the Ad26.COV2.S COVID-19 vaccine or a placebo.

The chain joins TRBV7-9 to TRBJ2-3; 12 nucleotides agree with TRBD2. Trimming took 5 bases from V and 6 from J; bases not matched to a gene: 3. The CDR3 loop spans 14 amino acids. CDR1 SEHNR and CDR2 FQNEAQ come from the germline V gene (reference sequence). CDR3 protein: CASSPTSGSDTQYF. In nucleotides, the CDR3 is TGTGCCAGCAGCCCGACTAGCGGGAGTGATACGCAGTATTTT.

In this sample, this clone turned up a few times. The chain recombines TRBV6-6 with TRBJ1-4; D is unclear. Germline V lookup: CDR1 MNHNY, CDR2 SVGAGI (reference sequence). This CDR3 contains 11 residues. The V end was cut by 11 bases, the J end by 10 bases, with 14 bases between. CDR3 nucleotides: TGTGCCGGCGGCAAGCCTAGAAAACTGTTTTTT. Protein sequence: CAGGKPRKLFF.

This clone came up once. The rearrangement uses TRBV2 and TRBJ1-2; D uncertain. Germline values: CDR1 SNHLY, CDR2 FYNNEI. V shed 1 base and J shed 3 bases, with 12 bases lying between them. The CDR3 extends over 15 amino acids. CDR3 residues: CASSEGKTLHYGYTF. DNA for the CDR3: TGTGCCAGCAGTGAAGGCAAGACGCTGCACTATGGCTACACCTTC.

This chain connects TRBV27 to TRBJ2-6; D unresolved. V dropped 7 bases and J dropped 2 bases, with 15 bases sitting between them. Germline CDR1 and CDR2: MNHEY and SMNVEV (reference sequence). The CDR3 is 16 residues long. CDR3 nucleotides: TGTGCCAGCATTGGCCCAAGGTACACTGGGGCCAACGTCCTGACTTTC. Translated: CASIGPRYTGANVLTF.

The chain employs TRBV5-4 and TRBJ2-2; 11 bases agree with TRBD2. CDR3 length: 15 residues. The V and J ends lost 4 bases and 5 bases, in that order; junction bases with no gene match: 4. Germline CDR1 and CDR2: SGHNT and YYREEE (reference sequence). CDR3 in amino acids: CASSRTSGLTGELFF. The CDR3 DNA reads as TGTGCCAGCAGCCGGACTAGCGGGCTTACCGGGGAGCTGTTTTTT.

V usage is TRBV5-1 and J usage is TRBJ1-6; D is perhaps TRBD1 (5 bases). Trimming left V 0 bases short and J 7 bases short, with 14 bases between. Germline V CDR1 and CDR2: SGHRS, YFSETQ. The CDR3 runs to 16 residues. CDR3 region: CASSLAPGRFNSPLHF. The CDR3 DNA reads as TGCGCCAGCAGCTTGGCCCCAGGGCGTTTCAATTCACCCCTCCACTTT.

The V gene is TRBV3-1 (or the pseudogene TRBV3-2), the J gene TRBJ1-1; D remains ambiguous. V lost 4 bases, J lost 2 bases, and 11 bases lay in between. The CDR3 totals 14 residues. The germline CDR1 and CDR2 sequences are LGHDT and YNNKEL (reference sequence). CDR3 nucleotide sequence: TGTGCCAGCAGCCTCTCCTGGTCAAACACTGAAGCTTTCTTT. It codes for CASSLSWSNTEAFF.

CDR3 amino acids: CAYRDHQETQYF. Written as DNA, the CDR3 is TGTGCCTACCGGGACCACCAAGAGACCCAGTACTTC. The chain couples TRBV21-1 to TRBJ2-5. TRBV21-1 is assigned pseudogene status. The CDR3 length is 12 residues.

V and J are TRBV7-9 and TRBJ1-1; D may be TRBD1 (5 bases). CDR3 length equals 13 residues. Looked up from germline, CDR1 is SEHNR and CDR2 is FQNEAQ (reference sequence). V was trimmed by 2 bases and J by 8 bases, leaving 12 bases between them. CDR3 nucleotides: TGTGCCAGCAGCTTAAGCATCAGGGAGGAAGCTTTCTTT. This translates into CASSLSIREEAFF.

The genes are TRBV19 and TRBJ2-2, with no clear D. Germline CDR1 LNHDA, CDR2 SQIVND (reference sequence). V was cut by 1 base and J by 5 bases, with 8 bases left in between. This CDR3 has 14 residues. The CDR3 loop reads CASSIVFLTGELFF. Written as DNA, the CDR3 is TGTGCCAGTAGTATAGTCTTTCTTACCGGGGAGCTGTTTTTT.

This sequence joins TRBV27 and TRBJ2-7; D not certain. Per germline, CDR1 MNHEY and CDR2 SMNVEV (reference sequence). This CDR3 contains 13 residues. Trimming removed 2 bases from V and 3 bases from J, with 8 bases in between. The DNA of the CDR3 is TGTGCCAGCAGTTTACAGCCGGGCTACGAGCAGTACTTC. Translation: CASSLQPGYEQYF.

V usage is TRBV19 and J usage is TRBJ2-1; D unresolved. V was trimmed by 6 bases and J by 0 bases, leaving 9 bases between them. Per germline, CDR1 LNHDA and CDR2 SQIVND (reference sequence). The CDR3 has 14 amino acids. CDR3 coding DNA: TGTGCCAGTAGAAGCCTTAGCTCCTACAATGAGCAGTTCTTC. Protein sequence: CASRSLSSYNEQFF.

This rearrangement joins TRBV5-1 to TRBJ2-1, with D perhaps matching TRBD2 (6 bases). Trimming shortened V by 0 bases and J by 6 bases, and 13 bases separated the two germline ends. Germline CDR1 reads SGHRS; CDR2 reads YFSETQ. The CDR3 totals 15 residues. The CDR3 reads CASSLDGSSANEQFF. Written as DNA, the CDR3 is TGCGCCAGCAGCTTGGATGGATCTAGCGCCAATGAGCAGTTCTTC.

This clone was found once. The rearrangement uses TRBV7-9 and TRBJ2-7, with 10 bases fitting TRBD1. The ends lost 2 bases at V and 1 base at J; junction bases unmatched: 2. Germline CDR1 is SEHNR and CDR2 is FQNEAQ (reference sequence). The CDR3 is 15 amino acids. CDR3 amino acids: CASSLWTGGSYEQYF. The CDR3 DNA reads TGTGCCAGCAGCTTATGGACAGGGGGATCCTACGAGCAGTACTTC.

The CDR3 is CASTYRWRLDTQYF. Here the CDR3 DNA reads TGTGCCAGTACTTACCGTTGGAGGTTGGATACGCAGTATTTT. V usage is TRBV2 and J usage is TRBJ2-3, with a weak D call TRBD2 (5 bases). In germline, CDR1 is SNHLY, CDR2 FYNNEI. The V end was cut by 9 bases, the J end by 6 bases, with 19 bases between. The CDR3 is 14 residues long.

This clone was picked up one time. The chain combines TRBV12-3 or TRBV12-4 with TRBJ1-6; tentatively, D is TRBD1 (6 bases). CDR3 length: 13 residues. V was clipped by 6 bases and J by 10 bases, with 13 bases between them. CDR3 protein: CASRPTGGSPLHF. CDR3 nucleotide sequence: TGTGCCAGCAGGCCGACAGGCGGATCACCCCTCCACTTT.

The chain links TRBV6-5 to TRBJ2-1; D uncertain. Deletions cut 0 bases from V and 7 bases from J, with 7 bases between. Germline CDR1 MNHEY, CDR2 SVGAGI. The CDR3 sequence is 13 residues long. The CDR3 here is CASSYSIGNEQFF. As DNA, the CDR3 is TGTGCCAGCAGTTACTCGATTGGTAATGAGCAGTTCTTC.

The chain links TRBV10-3 to TRBJ1-5; TRBD1 is a possible D gene (6 bases). Germline V CDR1 and CDR2: ENHRY, SYGVKD. With 3 bases removed from V and 6 bases from J, the gap between germline ends came to 21 bases. This CDR3 has 17 amino acids. CDR3 loop: CAISDGFGPGVGQPQHF. The CDR3 DNA reads as TGTGCCATCAGTGACGGCTTCGGTCCAGGGGTTGGTCAGCCCCAGCATTTT.

The chain employs TRBV4-1 and TRBJ1-5; perhaps TRBD1 as D (5 bases). The CDR3 consists of 17 residues. Looked up from germline, CDR1 is MGHRA and CDR2 is YSYEKL. The V gene lost 0 bases and the J gene lost 0 bases, with 12 bases spanning the gap. The DNA for the CDR3 is TGCGCCAGCAGCCAAGATGGGGGAGGAAATAGCAATCAGCCCCAGCATTTT. Amino acids: CASSQDGGGNSNQPQHF.

V is TRBV4-3 and J is TRBJ1-1; no clear D gene. With 0 bases removed from V and 6 bases from J, the gap between germline ends came to 14 bases. Germline loops: CDR1 LGHNA, CDR2 YSLEER. This CDR3 contains 15 residues. CDR3 bases: TGCGCCAGCAGCCAAGAGTATCGTGTGGCTTCTGAAGCTTTCTTT. It translates to CASSQEYRVASEAFF.

This clone occurred a few times. The V and J genes are TRBV5-6 and TRBJ1-5; 7 bases match TRBD1. CDR1 SGHDT and CDR2 YYEEEE come from the germline V gene. The CDR3 is 16 amino acids. The V and J ends lost 3 bases and 5 bases, in that order; junction bases with no gene match: 11. In DNA form, the CDR3 reads TGTGCCAGCAGCTCGAACGGGGGGACAGTCTATCAGCCCCAGCATTTT. Translated: CASSSNGGTVYQPQHF.

The genes are TRBV11-2 and TRBJ2-7; TRBD1 agrees at 10 bases. This CDR3 has 16 amino acids. The V segment lost 5 bases and the J segment 1 base; nucleotides outside the gene matches: 8. Germline V gene sequence: CDR1 SGHAT, CDR2 FQNNGV. This CDR3 is CASSRYRDRGSYEQYF. The CDR3 DNA reads TGTGCCAGCAGCAGATACCGGGACAGGGGTTCCTACGAGCAGTACTTC. The full variable domain, in which reference TRBV11-2 and TRBJ2-7 provide the parts outside the CDR3, is EAGVAQSPRYKIIEKRQSVAFWCNPISGHATLYWYQQILGQGPKLLIQFQNNGVVDDSQLPKDRFSAERLKGVDSTLKIQPAKLEDSAVYLCASSRYRDRGSYEQYFGPGTRLTVT.

J is TRBJ2-4 and V is TRBV30, with D perhaps matching TRBD2 (5 bases). V lost 7 bases to trimming and J lost 0 bases, with 13 bases between them. This CDR3 comprises 14 residues. Germline lookup yields CDR1 GTSNPN and CDR2 SVGIG (reference sequence). CDR3 nucleotides: TGTGCCTCCCAGGAGGCTACAGCCAAAAACATTCAGTACTTC. Amino acids: CASQEATAKNIQYF.

The rearrangement joins TRBV29-1 to TRBJ2-3; tentatively, D is TRBD2 (6 bases). Germline assignment: CDR1 SQVTM and CDR2 ANQGSEA. The CDR3 consists of 16 residues. Trimming took off 7 bases at V and 1 base at J, with 21 bases between the two ends. CDR3 loop: CSARGTSSVGTDTQYF. The CDR3 DNA is TGCAGCGCCCGCGGAACCTCTAGCGTAGGCACAGATACGCAGTATTTT.

The rearrangement links TRBV7-9 to TRBJ2-3, with D hard to call. Deletions cut 4 bases from V and 3 bases from J, with 5 bases between. Germline CDR1 SEHNR, CDR2 FQNEAQ (reference sequence). The CDR3 totals 12 residues. The CDR3 loop is CASSSGTDTQYF. The CDR3 nucleotides read TGTGCCAGCAGCTCCGGAACAGATACGCAGTATTTT.

This clone was observed once. This chain uses TRBV19 with TRBJ1-5, with D hard to call. Trimming left V 7 bases short and J 0 bases short, with 10 bases between. Per the germline V gene, CDR1 is LNHDA and CDR2 is SQIVND (reference sequence). The CDR3 runs to 14 residues. CDR3 region: CASMDRYSNQPQHF. DNA of the CDR3: TGTGCCAGTATGGACCGTTATAGCAATCAGCCCCAGCATTTT.

The genes are TRBV25-1 and TRBJ2-7; no reliable D call. There are 15 residues in the CDR3. Trimming left V 1 base short and J 3 bases short, with 13 bases between. Germline V gene sequence: CDR1 MGHDK, CDR2 SYGVNS. This chain's CDR3 is CASSELGQNYYEQYF. DNA for the CDR3: TGTGCCAGCAGTGAATTAGGTCAGAATTACTACGAGCAGTACTTC.

V is TRBV10-1 and J is TRBJ1-4; D is uncertain. V was trimmed by 2 bases and J by 0 bases, leaving 13 bases between them. This CDR3 contains 17 residues. CDR1 and CDR2 (germline): WNHNN, SYGVQD (reference sequence). The CDR3 DNA reads TGCGCCAGCAGTGAGGGGGTCAGGAAGGCAACTAATGAAAAACTGTTTTTT. This encodes CASSEGVRKATNEKLFF.

This rearrangement joins TRBV7-3 to TRBJ2-5; weak D call: TRBD2 (5 bases). The V gene's germline CDR1 is SGHTA and CDR2 FQGTGA. Trimming left V 2 bases short and J 5 bases short, with 9 bases between. This CDR3 has 13 amino acids. DNA for the CDR3: TGTGCCAGCAGCTTACGCCCGGGGGAGACCCAGTACTTC. Protein product: CASSLRPGETQYF.

The J gene is TRBJ1-1, the V gene TRBV18; weak D call: TRBD1 (6 bases). CDR3 size: 14 residues. The germline CDR1 and CDR2 sequences are KGHSH and LQKENI. V shed 4 bases and J shed 2 bases, with 11 bases lying between them. DNA for the CDR3: TGTGCCAGCTCACAACAGGGTCCCAACACTGAAGCTTTCTTT. It specifies CASSQQGPNTEAFF. Using reference TRBV18 and TRBJ1-1 for the parts outside the CDR3, the full variable domain is NAGVMQNPRHLVRRRGQEARLRCSPMKGHSHVYWYRQLPEEGLKFMVYLQKENIIDESGMPKERFSAEFPKEGPSILRIQQVVRGDSAAYFCASSQQGPNTEAFFGQGTRLTVV.

V usage is TRBV5-1 and J usage is TRBJ2-2, with D perhaps TRBD1 or TRBD2 (6 bases each). The ends were cut back, 10 bases at V and 4 bases at J, with 35 bases in the middle. The V gene's germline CDR1 is SGHRS and CDR2 YFSETQ. There are 20 residues in the CDR3. The CDR3, as DNA: TGCGCCGTCAGTCAAGCCACCGGGGGCGGTGCTGGGGGGAGCACCGGGGAGCTGTTTTTT. It translates to CAVSQATGGGAGGSTGELFF.